This note documents a single TCR beta chain sequence. Its antigen remains unknown. This record belongs to a study of CD8+ T cells in alopecia areata. Study overall: Treated patients swallowed 5 to 10 mg of oral tofacitinib twice daily.

RNA, once extracted, was reverse transcribed into cDNA for use as the sequencing template. Sequencing was performed with immunoSEQ multiplex PCR; in TCRdb, only in-frame clones are kept and a portion is missing. The sample yields about 110,000 clones, roughly 50% seen once. Treatment here: oral pan-JAK inhibitor, 5-10 mg twice daily. Investigators sorted PBMCs to obtain both CD4+ and CD8+ T cells. V was trimmed by 3 bases and J by 5 bases, leaving 14 bases between them. The V gene's germline CDR1 is SGHKS and CDR2 YYEKEE (reference sequence). The CDR3 is 14 amino acids. General study results and limits: Normal skin's resident alphabeta T cells are also sequenced in scalp samples.

This receptor was obtained from a human donor with alopecia areata. Sequencing was performed on CD8+ T cells sorted from blood, taken at week 24, from a patient treated with tofacitinib. The chain joins TRBV5-5 to TRBJ2-5; a weak D match, TRBD2 (5 bases). The chain's CDR3 is CASSYPAGRETQYF. CDR3 DNA sequence: TGTGCCAGCAGCTACCCGGCGGGTAGGGAGACCCAGTACTTC.